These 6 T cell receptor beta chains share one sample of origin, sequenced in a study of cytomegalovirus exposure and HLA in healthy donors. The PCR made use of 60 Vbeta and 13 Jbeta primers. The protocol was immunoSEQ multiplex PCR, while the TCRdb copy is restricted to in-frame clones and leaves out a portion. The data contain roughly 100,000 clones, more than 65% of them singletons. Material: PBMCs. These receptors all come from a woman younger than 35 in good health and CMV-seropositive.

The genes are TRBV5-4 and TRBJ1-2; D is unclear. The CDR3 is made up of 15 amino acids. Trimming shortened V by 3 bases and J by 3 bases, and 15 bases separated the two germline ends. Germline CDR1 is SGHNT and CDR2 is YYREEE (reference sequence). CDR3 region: CASSYSGSSYYGYTF. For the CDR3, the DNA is TGTGCCAGCAGCTACAGCGGGTCCTCGTACTATGGCTACACCTTC.

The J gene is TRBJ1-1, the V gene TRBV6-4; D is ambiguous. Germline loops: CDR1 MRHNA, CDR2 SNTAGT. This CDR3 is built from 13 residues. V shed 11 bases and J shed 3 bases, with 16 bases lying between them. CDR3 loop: CAAHTLEDTEAFF. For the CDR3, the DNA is TGTGCCGCCCACACCTTGGAGGACACTGAAGCTTTCTTT.

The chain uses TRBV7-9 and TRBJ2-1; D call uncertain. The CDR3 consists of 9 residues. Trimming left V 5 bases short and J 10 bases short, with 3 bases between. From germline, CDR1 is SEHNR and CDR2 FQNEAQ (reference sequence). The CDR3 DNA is TGTGCCAGCAGCGTAGAGCAGTTCTTC. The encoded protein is CASSVEQFF.

The chain's CDR3 is CASSYSGQTSNQPQHF. Written as DNA, the CDR3 is TGTGCCAGCAGTTACTCGGGACAGACTAGCAATCAGCCCCAGCATTTT. The chain recombines TRBV6-6 with TRBJ1-5; 7 nucleotides line up with TRBD1. Trimming removed 0 bases from V and 0 bases from J; junction bases left unmatched: 2. CDR3 size: 16 residues. Germline V gene data show CDR1 as MNHNY and CDR2 as SVGAGI (reference sequence).

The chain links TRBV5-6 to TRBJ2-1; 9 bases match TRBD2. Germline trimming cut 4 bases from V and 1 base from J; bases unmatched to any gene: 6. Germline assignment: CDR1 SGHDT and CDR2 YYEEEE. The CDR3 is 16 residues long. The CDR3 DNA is TGTGCCAGCAGCGGGAATCTAGCGGGGTCCTACAATGAGCAGTTCTTC. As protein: CASSGNLAGSYNEQFF.

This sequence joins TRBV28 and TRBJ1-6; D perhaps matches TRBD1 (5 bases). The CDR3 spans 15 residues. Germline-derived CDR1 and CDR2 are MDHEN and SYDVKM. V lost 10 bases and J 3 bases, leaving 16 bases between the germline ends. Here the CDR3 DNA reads TGTGCCATCAACCAGCAAGGGGTCTATAATTCACCCCTCCACTTT. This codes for CAINQQGVYNSPLHF.